These 8 T cell receptor beta chains originate from one sample sequenced in a study of shared clonotypes between healthy human individuals. TCRdb keeps only in-frame clones here, not all; method: immunoSEQ multiplex PCR. This sample has about 340,000 clones, with 73% found just once. The specimen was memory CD4+ T cells sorted from blood. As to subset: CD45RA-negative fraction. The source is a man aged 25-45 years in good health.

The chain links TRBV28 to TRBJ2-2; D remains ambiguous. From germline, CDR1 is MDHEN and CDR2 SYDVKM. This CDR3 is 13 amino acids long. With 3 bases removed from V and 6 bases from J, the gap between germline ends came to 8 bases. In DNA, the CDR3 is TGTGCCAGCAGTTTGGAGTTTCCCGGGGAGCTGTTTTTT. Protein product: CASSLEFPGELFF.

V gene TRBV19 combines with J gene TRBJ2-7, with D maybe TRBD1 (6 bases). V lost 4 bases and J lost 3, with 10 bases in between. The germline V gene encodes CDR1 LNHDA and CDR2 SQIVND (reference sequence). This CDR3 is built from 13 residues. DNA for the CDR3: TGTGCCAGTAGTAGGGGGCAGGGCTACGAGCAGTACTTC. Translation: CASSRGQGYEQYF.

V is TRBV10-1 and J is TRBJ2-1, with TRBD2 as a possible D gene (7 bases). The CDR3 is 17 residues long. Germline CDR1 is WNHNN and CDR2 is SYGVQD (reference sequence). Trimming took off 4 bases at V and 3 bases at J, with 19 bases between the two ends. CDR3 protein: CASSGGTGRAHYNEQFF. CDR3 DNA: TGCGCCAGCAGTGGGGGAACAGGGAGGGCCCACTACAATGAGCAGTTCTTC.

The chain joins TRBV7-8 to TRBJ2-7; D perhaps matches TRBD1 (5 bases). The CDR3 loop spans 16 amino acids. V shed 2 bases and J shed 0 bases, with 14 bases lying between them. Per the germline V gene, CDR1 is SGHVS and CDR2 is FQNEAQ. This chain's CDR3 is CASSLRVGPSSYEQYF. In DNA, the CDR3 is TGTGCCAGCAGCTTACGGGTGGGGCCCAGCTCCTACGAGCAGTACTTC.

The J gene is TRBJ2-2, the V gene TRBV2; the D is unclear. V dropped 4 bases and J dropped 8 bases, with 17 bases sitting between them. Looked up from germline, CDR1 is SNHLY and CDR2 is FYNNEI. This CDR3 contains 15 residues. The CDR3 bases are TGTGCCAGCAGTGGTACCGGGCCCCCGGCGGGGGAGCTGTTTTTT. This translates into CASSGTGPPAGELFF.

The rearrangement joins TRBV4-3 to TRBJ1-1; D gene uncertain. The CDR3 covers 13 residues. Germline V gene sequence: CDR1 LGHNA, CDR2 YSLEER. Deletions cut 0 bases from V and 4 bases from J, with 6 bases between. The CDR3 region is CASSQELRTEAFF. The CDR3 DNA reads TGCGCCAGCAGCCAAGAGCTGCGCACTGAAGCTTTCTTT.

The chain is built from TRBV5-5 and TRBJ2-1, with a possible D match to TRBD1 (6 bases). V was pared by 3 bases and J by 7 bases, with 8 bases between. Looked up from germline, CDR1 is SGHKS and CDR2 is YYEKEE (reference sequence). The CDR3 runs to 12 residues. The CDR3 loop is CASSWTVNEQFF. The CDR3 DNA reads TGTGCCAGCAGCTGGACAGTTAATGAGCAGTTCTTC.

V usage is TRBV10-2 and J usage is TRBJ2-1; 13 nucleotides match TRBD2. CDR3 size: 20 residues. CDR1 is WSHSY, CDR2 SAAADI, per germline. V was clipped by 4 bases and J by 3 bases; unmatched bases: 15. The CDR3, as DNA: TGCGCCAGCAGTGTGGTCGCCTCTCGGACTAGCGGGAGCCTCTACAATGAGCAGTTCTTC. Translated, it gives CASSVVASRTSGSLYNEQFF.